The present entry profiles one T cell receptor (beta chain) with its context. What it recognizes is unknown. CDR1 is MGHRA and CDR2 is YSYEKL in the germline V gene. This CDR3 region has 18 residues. The data derive from a study of monozygotic twins with inflammatory bowel disease. Every single donor had a roughly 2.5 ml blood sample drawn. With no T cell sorting beforehand, total RNA was isolated from whole blood. Total RNA amounting to 3500 ng went into each TCR library. TCRdb re-called the 5' RACE reads and catalogs CDR3 proteins one per entry, DNA excluded. This table holds 160,000 or so distinct CDR3 sequences. Study-level results: IBD patients had lower TCRbeta diversity (inverse Simpson) than healthy co-twins.

The rearrangement links TRBV4-1 to TRBJ2-1; the TCRdb D gene call, TRBD2, has no DNA to confirm it. The source of this sequence is a human donor with ulcerative colitis or Crohn's disease, or a healthy co-twin of an affected twin (not recorded which). The specimen sequenced was blood. The CDR3 here is CASSQGLAGVRSYNEQFF.